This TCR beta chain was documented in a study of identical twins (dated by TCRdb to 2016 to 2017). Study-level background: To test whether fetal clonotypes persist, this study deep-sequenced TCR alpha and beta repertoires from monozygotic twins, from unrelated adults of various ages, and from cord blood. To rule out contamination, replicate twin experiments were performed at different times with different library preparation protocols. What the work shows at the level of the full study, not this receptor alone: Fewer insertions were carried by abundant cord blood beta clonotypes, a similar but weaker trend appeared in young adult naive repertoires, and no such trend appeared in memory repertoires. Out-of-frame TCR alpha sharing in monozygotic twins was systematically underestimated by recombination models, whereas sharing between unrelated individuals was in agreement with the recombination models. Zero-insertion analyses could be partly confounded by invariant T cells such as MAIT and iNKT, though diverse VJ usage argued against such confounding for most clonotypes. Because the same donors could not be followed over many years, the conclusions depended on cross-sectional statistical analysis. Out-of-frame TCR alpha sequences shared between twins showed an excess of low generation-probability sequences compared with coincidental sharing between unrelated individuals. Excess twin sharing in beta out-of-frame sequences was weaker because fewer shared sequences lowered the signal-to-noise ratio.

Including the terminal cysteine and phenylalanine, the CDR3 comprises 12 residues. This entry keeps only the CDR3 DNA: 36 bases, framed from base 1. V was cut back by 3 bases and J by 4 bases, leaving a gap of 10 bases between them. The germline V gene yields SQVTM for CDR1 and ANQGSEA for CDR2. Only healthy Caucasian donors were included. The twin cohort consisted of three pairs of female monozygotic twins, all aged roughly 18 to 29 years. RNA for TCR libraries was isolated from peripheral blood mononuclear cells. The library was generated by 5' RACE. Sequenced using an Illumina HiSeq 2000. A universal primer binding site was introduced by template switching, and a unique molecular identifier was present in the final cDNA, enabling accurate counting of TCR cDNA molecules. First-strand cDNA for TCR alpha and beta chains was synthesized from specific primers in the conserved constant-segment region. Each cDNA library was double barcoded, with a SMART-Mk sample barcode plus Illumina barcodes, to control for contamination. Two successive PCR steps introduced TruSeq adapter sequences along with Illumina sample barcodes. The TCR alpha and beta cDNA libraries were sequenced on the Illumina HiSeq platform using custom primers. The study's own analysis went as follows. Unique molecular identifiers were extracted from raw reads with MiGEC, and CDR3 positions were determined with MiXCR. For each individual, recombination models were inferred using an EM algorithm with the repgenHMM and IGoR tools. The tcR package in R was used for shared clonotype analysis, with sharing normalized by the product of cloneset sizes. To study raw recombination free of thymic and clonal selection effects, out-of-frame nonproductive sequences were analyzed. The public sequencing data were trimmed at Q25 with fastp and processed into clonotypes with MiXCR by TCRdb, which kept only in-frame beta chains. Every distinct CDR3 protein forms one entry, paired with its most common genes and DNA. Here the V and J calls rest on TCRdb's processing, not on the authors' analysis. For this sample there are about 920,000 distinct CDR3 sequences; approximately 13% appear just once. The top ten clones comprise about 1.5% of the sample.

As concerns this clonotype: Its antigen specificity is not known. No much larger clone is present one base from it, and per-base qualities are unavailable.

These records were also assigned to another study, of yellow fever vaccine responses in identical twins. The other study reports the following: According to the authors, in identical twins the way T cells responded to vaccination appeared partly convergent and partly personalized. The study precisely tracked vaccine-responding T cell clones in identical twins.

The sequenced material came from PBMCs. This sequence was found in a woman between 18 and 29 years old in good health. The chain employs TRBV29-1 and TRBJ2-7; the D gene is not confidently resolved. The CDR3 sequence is CSVEGKRYEQYF. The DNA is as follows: TGCAGCGTTGAGGGGAAGCGATACGAGCAGTACTTC.